Following are 22 T cell receptor beta chains from one sample sequenced in a study of blood T cell repertoires in COVID-19. Only in-frame clones appear in the TCRdb table, and some are missing; sequencing was by immunoSEQ multiplex PCR. The table includes 55,000 to 75,000 clones, over 70% detected once. Sequencing input: peripheral blood. These receptors came from a man between 65 and 85 years old who had recovered from COVID-19.

V is TRBV2 and J is TRBJ2-2; D uncertain. The V and J ends lost 1 base and 1 base respectively, with 10 bases between them. The germline gives CDR1 SNHLY, CDR2 FYNNEI. The CDR3 consists of 16 residues. The CDR3 is CASSEGQILNTGELFF. For the CDR3, the DNA is TGTGCCAGCAGTGAAGGACAAATCTTGAACACCGGGGAGCTGTTTTTT.

This sequence joins TRBV7-2 and TRBJ2-7, with TRBD2 as a possible D gene (6 bases). Trimming removed 1 base from V and 0 bases from J, with 13 bases in between. This CDR3 contains 16 residues. Germline CDR1 SGHTA, CDR2 FQGNSA. The CDR3: CASSLGWDLSSYEQYF. In nucleotides, the CDR3 is TGTGCCAGCAGCTTAGGGTGGGACTTAAGCTCCTACGAGCAGTACTTC.

This clone was seen a single time. The chain joins TRBV4-1 to TRBJ1-2; no clear D gene. The V gene's germline CDR1 is MGHRA and CDR2 YSYEKL. V lost 0 bases to trimming and J lost 7 bases, with 12 bases between them. The CDR3 is 14 amino acids. CDR3 in amino acids: CASSQDWEAGGYTF. DNA of the CDR3: TGCGCCAGCAGCCAAGATTGGGAGGCGGGTGGCTACACCTTC.

This clone was picked up one time. The J gene is TRBJ1-4, the V gene TRBV2; D might be TRBD1 (6 bases). V gave up 8 bases and J gave up 7 bases, with 14 bases separating them. CDR3 length: 13 amino acids. CDR1 is SNHLY, CDR2 FYNNEI, per germline. CDR3 sequence: CASGATGLEKLFF. The CDR3 bases are TGTGCCAGCGGGGCTACAGGGCTTGAAAAACTGTTTTTT.

This chain joins TRBV28 and TRBJ1-6; 9 bases are shared with TRBD1. CDR3 length equals 15 residues. V was clipped by 7 bases and J by 8 bases; unmatched bases: 9. CDR1 and CDR2 (germline): MDHEN, SYDVKM. CDR3 bases: TGTGCCAGCATTTTGTCGACAGGGGGTTATTCACCCCTCCACTTT. Translated: CASILSTGGYSPLHF.

The V gene is TRBV13, the J gene TRBJ1-3; 7 bases are a match to TRBD1. The CDR3 totals 16 residues. The germline gives CDR1 PRHDT, CDR2 FYEKMQ (reference sequence). After removal of 6 bases from V and 2 bases from J, the junction contained 10 bases not matched to a gene. CDR3 coding DNA: TGTGCCAGCAGTATTAAGACACAGGGGACTGGAAACACCATATATTTT. Its translation: CASSIKTQGTGNTIYF.

The rearrangement links TRBV15 to TRBJ1-4; D is unresolved. CDR1 and CDR2 (germline): LNHNV, YYDKDF (reference sequence). Between the trimmed V and J ends, which lost 0 bases and 3 bases, there was a span of 11 bases. CDR3 size: 16 residues. The CDR3 DNA reads as TGTGCCACCAGCAGAGAGAGCAGGAACGCTAATGAAAAACTGTTTTTT. Translating gives CATSRESRNANEKLFF.

In the case of this clone: In the same sample, other DNA sequences code for this CDR3. The rearrangement uses TRBV5-1 and TRBJ1-4; TRBD1 agrees at 9 bases. V shed 4 bases, J shed 0 bases, and the junction held 4 bases outside the gene matches. Germline CDR1 SGHRS, CDR2 YFSETQ. CDR3 size: 16 residues. CDR3 sequence: CASSPGTGTTNEKLFF. CDR3 sequence (DNA): TGCGCCAGCAGCCCTGGGACAGGGACAACTAATGAAAAACTGTTTTTT.

This sequence joins TRBV18 and TRBJ1-2; possibly TRBD1 for D (6 bases). V shed 3 bases and J shed 8 bases, with 13 bases lying between them. CDR1 and CDR2 (germline): KGHSH, LQKENI. This CDR3 is 13 amino acids long. The CDR3 protein is CASSPPNRDGYTF. For the CDR3, the DNA is TGTGCCAGCTCACCGCCTAACAGGGACGGCTACACCTTC.

This sequence joins TRBV2 and TRBJ2-5; D is perhaps TRBD2 (5 bases). Germline V gives CDR1 SNHLY, CDR2 FYNNEI. There are 13 residues in the CDR3. The ends were cut back, 2 bases at V and 5 bases at J, with 9 bases in the middle. CDR3 loop: CASSENRGETQYF. DNA for the CDR3: TGTGCCAGCAGTGAAAACCGGGGTGAGACCCAGTACTTC.

The chain joins TRBV13 to TRBJ2-5; 11 nucleotides line up with TRBD2. From germline, CDR1 is PRHDT and CDR2 FYEKMQ (reference sequence). Losses at the gene ends were 3 bases for V and 1 base for J; bases not matched to a gene: 1. The CDR3 runs 15 residues. CDR3 loop: CASSLLAGGQETQYF. In DNA, the CDR3 is TGTGCCAGCAGCTTGCTAGCGGGGGGCCAAGAGACCCAGTACTTC.

The chain couples TRBV19 to TRBJ2-2, with 8 positions matching TRBD1. The CDR3 has 14 amino acids. CDR1 is LNHDA and CDR2 is SQIVND in the germline V gene (reference sequence). V trimming: 1 base; J trimming: 6 bases; junction bases outside the gene matches: 1. CDR3 DNA sequence: TGTGCCAGTAGTATAGGGACAGGGCCCGGGGAGCTGTTTTTT. Protein sequence: CASSIGTGPGELFF. Full variable domain (missing parts from reference TRBV19 and TRBJ2-2): DGGITQSPKYLFRKEGQNVTLSCEQNLNHDAMYWYRQDPGQGLRLIYYSQIVNDFQKGDIAEGYSVSREKKESFPLTVTSAQKNPTAFYLCASSIGTGPGELFFGEGSRLTVL.

In nucleotides, the CDR3 is TGTGCCAGTAGTATCACCGACATGGCCGGCAGTGGCTACACCTTC. Translating gives CASSITDMAGSGYTF. V usage is TRBV19 and J usage is TRBJ1-2; D gene ambiguous. V shed 3 bases and J shed 7 bases, with 18 bases lying between them. The CDR3 is 15 residues long. Germline CDR1 LNHDA, CDR2 SQIVND (reference sequence).

This chain uses TRBV24-1 with TRBJ2-2; 10 nucleotides align to TRBD1. The CDR3 spans 17 residues. V lost 3 bases and J lost 7; bases outside the gene matches: 10. Germline V gene sequence: CDR1 KGHDR, CDR2 SFDVKD. This CDR3 reads CATSDTTDRGRVGELFF. CDR3 sequence (DNA): TGTGCCACCAGTGATACCACTGACAGGGGGCGAGTCGGGGAGCTGTTTTTT.

The chain combines TRBV5-1 with TRBJ2-2; tentative D call: TRBD1 (5 bases). Trimming left V 6 bases short and J 7 bases short, with 19 bases between. Per germline, CDR1 SGHRS and CDR2 YFSETQ. CDR3 length: 15 amino acids. The CDR3 sequence is CASTREGQGDGELFF. For the CDR3, the DNA is TGCGCCAGCACCAGAGAAGGTCAGGGTGACGGGGAGCTGTTTTTT.

The rearrangement uses TRBV6-4 and TRBJ2-7; the D is unclear. The germline CDR1 and CDR2 sequences are MRHNA and SNTAGT. There are 14 residues in the CDR3. The V gene lost 2 bases and the J gene lost 0 bases, with 8 bases spanning the gap. The CDR3 region has the DNA TGTGCCAGCAGTGACCTCCCCGGCTCCTACGAGCAGTACTTC. Amino acid sequence: CASSDLPGSYEQYF.

This clone was counted only a few times. The chain recombines TRBV12-3 or TRBV12-4 with TRBJ2-7; 7 bases fit TRBD1. Losses at the gene ends were 6 bases for V and 6 bases for J; bases not matched to a gene: 5. The CDR3 covers 12 residues. The CDR3 bases are TGTGCCAGCAGACAGGGGACGCGCGAGCAGTACTTC. Its protein product is CASRQGTREQYF.

This chain joins TRBV7-9 and TRBJ1-3; D possibly corresponds to TRBD1 (6 bases). Trimming stripped 5 bases from V and 0 bases from J, with 8 bases between. Looked up from germline, CDR1 is SEHNR and CDR2 is FQNEAQ (reference sequence). This CDR3 has 14 amino acids. CDR3 residues: CASSTGNSGNTIYF. The CDR3 DNA follows: TGTGCCAGCAGCACAGGGAACTCTGGAAACACCATATATTTT.

Of note for this clone: Other DNA sequences within the sample encode an identical CDR3. J is TRBJ2-2 and V is TRBV5-1; the match to TRBD1 covers 8 bases. Losses at the gene ends were 4 bases for V and 1 base for J; bases not matched to a gene: 0. The germline CDR1 and CDR2 sequences are SGHRS and YFSETQ. CDR3 length: 14 residues. The CDR3 region is CASSGTGNTGELFF. For the CDR3, the DNA is TGCGCCAGCAGCGGGACAGGGAACACCGGGGAGCTGTTTTTT.

V gene TRBV5-6 combines with J gene TRBJ2-1; 9 bases fit TRBD2. Losses at the gene ends were 2 bases for V and 7 bases for J; bases not matched to a gene: 16. This CDR3 is 18 amino acids long. CDR1 and CDR2 from the germline V gene are SGHDT and YYEEEE. The CDR3 region is CASSFVDRAGGRANEQFF. DNA of the CDR3: TGTGCCAGCAGCTTTGTTGACCGAGCGGGAGGTAGGGCGAATGAGCAGTTCTTC.

V and J are TRBV6-5 and TRBJ2-7, with 9 bases matching TRBD2. The germline CDR1 and CDR2 sequences are MNHEY and SVGAGI. The CDR3 covers 15 residues. Unmatched junction bases numbered 6, after V lost 2 bases and J lost 4 bases. CDR3 nucleotide sequence: TGTGCCAGCAGTTACACGCGCGGGAGGGGGTACGAGCAGTACTTC. This translates into CASSYTRGRGYEQYF.

The genes are TRBV3-1 (or the pseudogene TRBV3-2) and TRBJ1-3; possible D gene TRBD1, 5 bases. V dropped 6 bases and J dropped 0 bases, with 9 bases sitting between them. The CDR3 has 14 residues. Germline V gene lookup returns CDR1 LGHDT and CDR2 YNNKEL (reference sequence). The chain's CDR3 is CASSRGGSGNTIYF. CDR3 nucleotide sequence: TGTGCCAGCAGTCGGGGGGGCTCTGGAAACACCATATATTTT.